The table lists the clone carrying this T cell receptor (beta chain) with a count of one. One end of the junction does not line up with germline, which may come from a read error. Cohorts were based on clinical histories the participants reported. These data are taken from a study of blood T cell repertoires in COVID-19. From germline, CDR1 is SGHDN and CDR2 FVKESK. The CDR3 spans 13 residues. Clones were read by immunoSEQ multiplex PCR, and TCRdb kept only the in-frame ones, dropping some. This sample has about 320,000 clones, with around 90% found just once. The clonotype was recovered from a man aged 25 to 40 who had recovered from COVID-19. The material sequenced was PBMCs or T cells enriched from blood (not recorded which). J is TRBJ1-2 and V is TRBV14; D might be TRBD1 (5 bases). As DNA, the CDR3 is TGTGTCAGCAGCCAAGTCAGGGACTATGGCTACACCTTC. Translating gives CVSSQVRDYGYTF. The full variable domain, rest sourced from reference TRBV14 and TRBJ1-2, is EAGVTQFPSHSVIEKGQTVTLRCDPISGHDNLYWYRRVMGKEIKFLLHFVKESKQDESGMPNNRFLAERTGGTYSTLKVQPAELEDSGVYFCVSSQVRDYGYTFGSGTRLTVV.